This TCR beta chain originates from a study of CD8+ T cells in alopecia areata (dated by TCRdb to 2017 to 2018). Study-wide context: To study T cell clonal expansion in alopecia areata, the researchers applied high-throughput TCRbeta sequencing to both the C3H/HeJ mouse model and human patients. In humans, TCRbeta sequencing was performed on scalp tissue and on sorted CD4+ and CD8+ peripheral blood T cells from healthy controls and from patients with patchy or totalis/universalis alopecia areata. Scalp clonality was compared among normal scalp (n=4), patchy alopecia areata scalp (n=8), and alopecia totalis/universalis scalp (n=8). RNA was obtained with the PAXgene miRNA kit for fixed scalp, the miRNeasy kit for PBMCs, and the RNeasy kit for mouse skin. immunoSEQ multiplex PCR using 35 Vbeta forward primers and 13 Jbeta reverse primers was used to amplify TCRbeta CDR3 regions.

After PBMCs were isolated by density centrifugation and stained for CD3, CD4 and CD8, a FACSAria was used to sort CD4+ and CD8+ T cells. Scalp biopsies and blood samples were provided by unaffected controls. The method was the immunoSEQ multiplex PCR assay. For TCR sequencing, RNA was extracted from every sample and reverse transcribed into cDNA to serve as template. SuperScript III was used for first-strand cDNA synthesis, primed with a 2:1 mix of oligo-dT and random hexamers. A synthetic immune receptor repertoire was used to gauge amplification bias, and whatever bias remained was removed computationally. In the paper's pipeline: Raw reads were preprocessed to remove errors, and CDR3 was defined by IMGT conventions from the conserved cysteine to phenylalanine. Clonality was computed as 1 minus the Shannon entropy, with the entropy normalized by log2 of the number of productive unique TCRs. Whether scalp clones were CD4 or CD8 was inferred by matching scalp TCRbeta sequences against CD4 and CD8 repertoires sorted from blood. Not all clones reach the TCRdb copy of this immuneACCESS table, which keeps in-frame sequences only. Checked studies attribute under half of the gap to unresolved V genes and leave the rest unexplained. Clone size and V and J calls were adopted from that table, with D and trimming inferred from the DNA. In all, the sample holds under 130,000 clones, and approximately 52% of those were seen once. Around 8.5% of the sample rests with the top ten.

This clone has more than one count but fewer than ten. Its antigen target is currently unknown. Per-nucleotide qualities are absent, and no much larger clonotype sits a single base away. From the cysteine up to the phenylalanine, the CDR3 has a length of 17 residues. Only the CDR3 DNA is retained, 51 bases long and in frame from the first base. Sequences MGHDK (CDR1) and SYGVNS (CDR2) are obtained from the germline V gene. Cut back by 3 bases and 3 bases, the V and J ends lie 19 bases apart. Overall results and qualifications from the work: Compared with normal scalp, lesional scalp, particularly in alopecia totalis/universalis, had higher clonality and more expanded CD8+ clones, which suggests antigenic drive. TCR sequences shared between patients were less clear than in mice, possibly partly because of HLA diversity in the patient population. Resident alphabeta T cells in normal human skin are also sequenced, complicating scalp TCR repertoire analysis, unlike mouse skin dominated by gammadelta T cells.

Recombination joined TRBV25-1 with TRBJ2-3; the D gene is unclear. This TCR came from a human donor in good health. The sample was CD4+ T cells sorted from blood. CDR3 protein: CASSDPTVKGLTDTQYF. The DNA sequence is TGTGCCAGCAGTGACCCAACCGTAAAGGGCTTGACAGATACGCAGTATTTT. With the portions outside the CDR3 filled from the reference TRBV25-1 and TRBJ2-3 genes, the complete variable region becomes EADIYQTPRYLVIGTGKKITLECSQTMGHDKMYWYQQDPGMELHLIHYSYGVNSTEKGDLSSESTVSRIRTEHFPLTLESARPSHTSQYLCASSDPTVKGLTDTQYFGPGTRLTVL.